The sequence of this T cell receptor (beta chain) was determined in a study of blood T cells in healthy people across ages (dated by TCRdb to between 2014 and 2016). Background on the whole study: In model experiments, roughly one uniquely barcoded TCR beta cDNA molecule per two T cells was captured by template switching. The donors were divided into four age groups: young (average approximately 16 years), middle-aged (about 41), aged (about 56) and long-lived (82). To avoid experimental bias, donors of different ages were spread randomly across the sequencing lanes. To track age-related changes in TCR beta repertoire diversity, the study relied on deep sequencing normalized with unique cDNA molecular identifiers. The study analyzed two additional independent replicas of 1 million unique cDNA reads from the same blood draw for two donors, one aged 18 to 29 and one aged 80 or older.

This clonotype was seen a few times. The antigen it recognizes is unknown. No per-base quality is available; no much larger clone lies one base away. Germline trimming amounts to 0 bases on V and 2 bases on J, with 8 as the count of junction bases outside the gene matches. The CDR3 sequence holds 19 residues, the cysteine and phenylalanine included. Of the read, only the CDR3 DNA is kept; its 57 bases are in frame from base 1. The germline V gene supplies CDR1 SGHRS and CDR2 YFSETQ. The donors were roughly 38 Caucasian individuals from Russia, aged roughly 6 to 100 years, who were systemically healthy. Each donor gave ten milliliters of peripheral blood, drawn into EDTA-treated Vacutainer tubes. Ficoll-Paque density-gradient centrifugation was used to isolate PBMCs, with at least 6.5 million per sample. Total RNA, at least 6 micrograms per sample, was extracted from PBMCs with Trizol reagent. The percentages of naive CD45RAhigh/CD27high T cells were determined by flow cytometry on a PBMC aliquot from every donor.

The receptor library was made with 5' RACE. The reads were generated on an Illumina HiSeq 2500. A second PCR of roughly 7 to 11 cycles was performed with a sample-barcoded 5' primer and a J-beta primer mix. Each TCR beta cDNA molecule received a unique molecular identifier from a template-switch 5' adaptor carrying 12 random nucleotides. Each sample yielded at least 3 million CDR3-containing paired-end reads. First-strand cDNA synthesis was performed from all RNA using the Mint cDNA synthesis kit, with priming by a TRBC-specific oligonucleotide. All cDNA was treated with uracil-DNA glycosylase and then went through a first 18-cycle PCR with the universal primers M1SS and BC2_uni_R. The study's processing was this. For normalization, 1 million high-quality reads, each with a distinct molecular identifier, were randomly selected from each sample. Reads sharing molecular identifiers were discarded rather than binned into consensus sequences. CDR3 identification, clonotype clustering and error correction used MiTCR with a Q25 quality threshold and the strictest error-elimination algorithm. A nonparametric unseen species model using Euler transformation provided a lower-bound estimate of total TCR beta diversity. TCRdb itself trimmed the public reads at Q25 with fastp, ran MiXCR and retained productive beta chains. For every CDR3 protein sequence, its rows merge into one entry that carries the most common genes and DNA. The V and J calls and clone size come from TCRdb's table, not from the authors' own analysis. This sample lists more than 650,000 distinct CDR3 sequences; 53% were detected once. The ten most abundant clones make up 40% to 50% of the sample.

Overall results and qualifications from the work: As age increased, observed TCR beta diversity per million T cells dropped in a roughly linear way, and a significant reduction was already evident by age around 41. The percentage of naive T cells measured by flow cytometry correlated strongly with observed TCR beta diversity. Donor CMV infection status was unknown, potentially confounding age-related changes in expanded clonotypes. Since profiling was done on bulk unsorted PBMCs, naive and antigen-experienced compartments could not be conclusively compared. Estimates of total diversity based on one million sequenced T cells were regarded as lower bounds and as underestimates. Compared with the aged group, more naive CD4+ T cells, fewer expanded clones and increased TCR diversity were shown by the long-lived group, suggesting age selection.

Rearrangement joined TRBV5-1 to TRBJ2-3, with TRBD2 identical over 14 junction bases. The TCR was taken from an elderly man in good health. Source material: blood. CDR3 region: CASSLVGTSGRGITDTQYF. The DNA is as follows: TGCGCCAGCAGCTTGGTGGGGACTAGCGGGAGAGGAATCACAGATACGCAGTATTTT. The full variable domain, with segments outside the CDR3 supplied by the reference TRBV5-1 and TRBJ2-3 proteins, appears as KAGVTQTPRYLIKTRGQQVTLSCSPISGHRSVSWYQQTPGQGLQFLFEYFSETQRNKGNFPGRFSGRQFSNSRSEMNVSTLELGDSALYLCASSLVGTSGRGITDTQYFGPGTRLTVL.